This TCR beta chain is drawn from a study of shared clonotypes between healthy human individuals. General study results and limits: A handful of donors showed sharing of approximately 5% of naive CD4 clonotypes.

Libraries were prepared by immunoSEQ multiplex PCR; TCRdb keeps only in-frame clonotypes and omits some of them. The sample contains around 2.3 million clones, nearly 97% of which appear only once. The CDR3 is 14 amino acids. V lost 6 bases, J lost 1 base, and 11 bases lay in between. Germline lookup yields CDR1 MNHNY and CDR2 SVGAGI (reference sequence). Remarks on this clone: What it binds is unknown.

Sequencing was carried out using naive CD4+ T cells sorted from blood. The subset denotes: CD45RA+ positively selected. The rearrangement links TRBV6-6 to TRBJ2-3, with D tentatively TRBD2 (6 bases). This TCR was sampled from a young man in good health. The CDR3 nucleotides read TGTGCCAGCAGCCGGGCTAGCGGCACAGATACGCAGTATTTT. Amino acid sequence: CASSRASGTDTQYF.